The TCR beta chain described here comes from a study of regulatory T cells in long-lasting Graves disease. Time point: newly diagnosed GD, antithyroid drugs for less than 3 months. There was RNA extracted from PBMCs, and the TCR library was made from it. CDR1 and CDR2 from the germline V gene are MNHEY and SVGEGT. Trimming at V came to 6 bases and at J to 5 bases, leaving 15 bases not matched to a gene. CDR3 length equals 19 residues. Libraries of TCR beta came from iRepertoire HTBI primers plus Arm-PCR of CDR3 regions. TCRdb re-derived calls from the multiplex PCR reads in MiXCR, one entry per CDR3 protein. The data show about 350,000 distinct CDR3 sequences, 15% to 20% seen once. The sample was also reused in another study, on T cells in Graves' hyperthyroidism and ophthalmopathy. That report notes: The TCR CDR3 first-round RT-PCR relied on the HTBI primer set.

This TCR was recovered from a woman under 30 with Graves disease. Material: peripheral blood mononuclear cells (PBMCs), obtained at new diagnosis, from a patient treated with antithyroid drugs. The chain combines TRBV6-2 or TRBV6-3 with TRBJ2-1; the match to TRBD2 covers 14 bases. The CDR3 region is CASSRTPETSGRGNNEQFF. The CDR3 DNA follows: TGTGCCAGCAGCCGCACCCCGGAGACTAGCGGGAGGGGGAACAATGAGCAGTTCTTC.